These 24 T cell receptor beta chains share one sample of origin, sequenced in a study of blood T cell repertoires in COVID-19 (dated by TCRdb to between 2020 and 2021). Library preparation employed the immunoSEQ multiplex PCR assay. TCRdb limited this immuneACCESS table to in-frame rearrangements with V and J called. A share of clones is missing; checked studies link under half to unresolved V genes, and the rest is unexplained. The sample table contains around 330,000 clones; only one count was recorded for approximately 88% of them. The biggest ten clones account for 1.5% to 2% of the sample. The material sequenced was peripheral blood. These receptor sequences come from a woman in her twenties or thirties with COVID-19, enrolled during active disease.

This CDR3 is CAWKQPGQGNSPLHF. CDR3 nucleotide sequence: TGTGCCTGGAAACAACCGGGACAGGGTAACTCACCCCTCCACTTT. The chain uses TRBV30 and TRBJ1-6; 9 bases are a match to TRBD1. There are 15 residues in the CDR3. Germline V gene lookup returns CDR1 GTSNPN and CDR2 SVGIG (reference sequence). Trimming removed 4 bases from V and 10 bases from J; junction bases left unmatched: 11.

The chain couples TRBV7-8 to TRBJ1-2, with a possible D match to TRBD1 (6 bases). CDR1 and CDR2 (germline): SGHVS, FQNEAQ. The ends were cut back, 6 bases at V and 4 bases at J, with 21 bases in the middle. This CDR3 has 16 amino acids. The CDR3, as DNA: TGTGCCAGCAGTCGCTCGCCAGGGGCCCTACCCTATGGCTACACCTTC. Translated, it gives CASSRSPGALPYGYTF.

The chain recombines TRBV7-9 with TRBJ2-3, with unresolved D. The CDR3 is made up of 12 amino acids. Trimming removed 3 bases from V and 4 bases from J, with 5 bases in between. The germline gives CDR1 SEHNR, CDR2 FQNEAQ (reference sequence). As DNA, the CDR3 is TGTGCCAGCAGCTTTGAGGCAGATACGCAGTATTTT. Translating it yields CASSFEADTQYF.

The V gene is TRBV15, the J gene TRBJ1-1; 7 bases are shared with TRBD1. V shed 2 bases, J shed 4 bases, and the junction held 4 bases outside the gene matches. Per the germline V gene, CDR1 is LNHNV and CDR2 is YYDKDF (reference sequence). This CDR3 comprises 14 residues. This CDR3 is CATSRFNRGTEAFF. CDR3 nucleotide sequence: TGTGCCACCAGCAGATTTAACAGGGGCACTGAAGCTTTCTTT.

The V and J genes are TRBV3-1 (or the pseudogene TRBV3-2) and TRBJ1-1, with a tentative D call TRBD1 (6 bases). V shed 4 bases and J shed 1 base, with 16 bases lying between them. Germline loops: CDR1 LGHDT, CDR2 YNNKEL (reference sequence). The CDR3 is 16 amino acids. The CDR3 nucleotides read TGTGCCAGCAGCCCTACGACAGGAGGTGGGAACACTGAAGCTTTCTTT. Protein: CASSPTTGGGNTEAFF.

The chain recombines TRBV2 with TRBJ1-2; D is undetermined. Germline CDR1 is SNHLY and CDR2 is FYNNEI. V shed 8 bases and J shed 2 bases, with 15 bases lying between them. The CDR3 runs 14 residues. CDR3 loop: CASPRGNGNYGYTF. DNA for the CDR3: TGTGCCAGCCCCCGCGGAAACGGAAACTATGGCTACACCTTC.

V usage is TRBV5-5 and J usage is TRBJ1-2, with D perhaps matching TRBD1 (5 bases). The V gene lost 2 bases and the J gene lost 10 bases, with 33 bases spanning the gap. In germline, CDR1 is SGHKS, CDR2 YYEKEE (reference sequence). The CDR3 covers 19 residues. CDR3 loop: CASSFRPVAGRTNLRLYTF. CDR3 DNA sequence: TGTGCCAGCAGCTTCCGTCCAGTGGCGGGACGGACGAATTTAAGGCTCTACACCTTC.

CDR3 protein: CASKGAGEEKLFF. The CDR3 nucleotides read TGTGCCAGTAAGGGGGCAGGGGAAGAAAAACTGTTTTTT. This rearrangement joins TRBV19 to TRBJ1-4; 7 bases are a match to TRBD1. In germline, CDR1 is LNHDA, CDR2 SQIVND (reference sequence). The CDR3 has 13 amino acids. V trimming: 7 bases; J trimming: 8 bases; junction bases outside the gene matches: 7.

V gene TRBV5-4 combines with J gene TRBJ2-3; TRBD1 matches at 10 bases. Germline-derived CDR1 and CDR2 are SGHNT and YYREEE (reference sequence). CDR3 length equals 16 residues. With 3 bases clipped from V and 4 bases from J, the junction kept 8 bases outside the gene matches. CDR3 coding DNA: TGTGCCAGCAGCTCCTCATGGGGGACAGGGGCAGATACGCAGTATTTT. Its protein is CASSSSWGTGADTQYF. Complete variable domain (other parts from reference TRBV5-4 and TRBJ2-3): ETGVTQSPTHLIKTRGQQVTLRCSSQSGHNTVSWYQQALGQGPQFIFQYYREEENGRGNFPPRFSGLQFPNYSSELNVNALELDDSALYLCASSSSWGTGADTQYFGPGTRLTVL.

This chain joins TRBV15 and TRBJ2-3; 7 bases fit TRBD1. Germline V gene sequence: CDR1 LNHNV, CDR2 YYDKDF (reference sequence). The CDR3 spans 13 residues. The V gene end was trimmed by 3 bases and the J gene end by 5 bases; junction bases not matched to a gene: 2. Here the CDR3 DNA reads TGTGCCACCAGCAGCCGGGACAGAGATACGCAGTATTTT. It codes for CATSSRDRDTQYF.

This CDR3 is CAGGLNEQFF. CDR3 nucleotides: TGCGCGGGGGGGCTCAATGAGCAGTTCTTC. The chain combines TRBV20-1 with TRBJ2-1; 9 nucleotides align to TRBD2. This CDR3 has 10 residues. Germline lookup yields CDR1 DFQATT and CDR2 SNEGSKA (reference sequence).

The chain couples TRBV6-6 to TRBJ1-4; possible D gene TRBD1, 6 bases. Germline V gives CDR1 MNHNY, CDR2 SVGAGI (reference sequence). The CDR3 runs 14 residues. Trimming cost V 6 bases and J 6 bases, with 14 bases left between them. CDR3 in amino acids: CASSMDSIYEKLFF. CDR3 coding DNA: TGTGCCAGCAGCATGGACAGCATATATGAAAAACTGTTTTTT.

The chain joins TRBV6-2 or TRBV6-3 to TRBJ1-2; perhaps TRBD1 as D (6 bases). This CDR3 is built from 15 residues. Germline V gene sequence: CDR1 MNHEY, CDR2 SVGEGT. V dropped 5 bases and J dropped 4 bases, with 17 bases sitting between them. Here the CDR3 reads CASSLGARPAYGYTF. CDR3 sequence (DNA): TGTGCCAGCAGTCTGGGGGCCAGGCCGGCCTATGGCTACACCTTC.

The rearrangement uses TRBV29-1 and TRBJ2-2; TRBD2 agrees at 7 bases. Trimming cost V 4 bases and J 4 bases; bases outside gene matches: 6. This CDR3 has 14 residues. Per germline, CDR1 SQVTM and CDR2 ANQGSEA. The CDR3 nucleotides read TGCAGCGTTGTTCCGGGGGGACTCACCGGGGAGCTGTTTTTT. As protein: CSVVPGGLTGELFF.

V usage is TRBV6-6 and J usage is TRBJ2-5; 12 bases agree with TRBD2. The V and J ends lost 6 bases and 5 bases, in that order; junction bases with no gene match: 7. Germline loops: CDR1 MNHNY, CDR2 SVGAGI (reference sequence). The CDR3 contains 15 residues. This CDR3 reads CASRNLAGGWETQYF. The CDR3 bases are TGTGCCAGCAGGAATCTAGCGGGGGGGTGGGAGACCCAGTACTTC.

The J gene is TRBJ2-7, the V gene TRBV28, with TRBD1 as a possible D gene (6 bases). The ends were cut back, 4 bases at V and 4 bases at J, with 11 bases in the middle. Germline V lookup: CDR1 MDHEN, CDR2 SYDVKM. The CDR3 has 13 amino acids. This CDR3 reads CASSYQGIYEQYV. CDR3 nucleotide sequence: TGTGCCAGCAGTTACCAGGGGATTTACGAGCAGTACGTC.

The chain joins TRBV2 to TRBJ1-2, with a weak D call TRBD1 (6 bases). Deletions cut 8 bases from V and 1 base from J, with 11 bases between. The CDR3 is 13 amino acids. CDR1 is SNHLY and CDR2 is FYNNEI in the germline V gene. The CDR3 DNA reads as TGTGCCAGCGGAGGACAGATTAACTATGGCTACACCTTC. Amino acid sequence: CASGGQINYGYTF.

The CDR3 loop is CASSIDPYQPQHF. CDR3 in DNA: TGTGCCAGTAGTATAGATCCCTATCAGCCCCAGCATTTT. V gene TRBV19 combines with J gene TRBJ1-5; D not certain. Germline V gene lookup returns CDR1 LNHDA and CDR2 SQIVND (reference sequence). Deletions cut 0 bases from V and 5 bases from J, with 5 bases between. The CDR3 loop spans 13 amino acids.

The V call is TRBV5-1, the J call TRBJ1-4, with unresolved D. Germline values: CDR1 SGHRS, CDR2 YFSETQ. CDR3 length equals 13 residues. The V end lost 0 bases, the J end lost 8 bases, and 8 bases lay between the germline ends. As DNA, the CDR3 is TGCGCCAGCAGCTTGGGGGCTGAGGAAAAACTGTTTTTT. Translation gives CASSLGAEEKLFF.

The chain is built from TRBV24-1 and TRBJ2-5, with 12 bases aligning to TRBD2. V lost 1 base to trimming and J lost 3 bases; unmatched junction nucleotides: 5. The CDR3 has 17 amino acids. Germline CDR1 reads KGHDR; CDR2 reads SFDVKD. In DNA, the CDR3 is TGTGCCACCAGTGATTTCGTGGCTAGCGGGGGGGAAGAGACCCAGTACTTC. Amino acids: CATSDFVASGGEETQYF.

DNA for the CDR3: TGTGCCAGCAGCTCCTCTAGCGGGGTTTACAATGAGCAGTTCTTC. Its translation is CASSSSSGVYNEQFF. V and J are TRBV11-2 and TRBJ2-1, with 9 positions matching TRBD2. CDR1 and CDR2 from the germline V gene are SGHAT and FQNNGV. After removal of 4 bases from V and 4 bases from J, the junction contained 5 bases not matched to a gene. This CDR3 has 15 amino acids.

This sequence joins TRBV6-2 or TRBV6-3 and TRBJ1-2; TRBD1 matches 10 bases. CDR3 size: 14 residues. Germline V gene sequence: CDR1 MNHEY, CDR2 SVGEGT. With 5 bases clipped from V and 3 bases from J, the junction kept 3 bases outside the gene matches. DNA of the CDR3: TGTGCCAGCAGTGCGGACAGGGGGTACTATGGCTACACCTTC. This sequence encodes CASSADRGYYGYTF.

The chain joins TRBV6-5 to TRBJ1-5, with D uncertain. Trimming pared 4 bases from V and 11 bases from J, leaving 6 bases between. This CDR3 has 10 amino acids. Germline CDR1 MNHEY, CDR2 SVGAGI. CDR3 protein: CASSSGAQHF. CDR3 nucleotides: TGTGCCAGCAGTTCAGGTGCCCAGCATTTT.

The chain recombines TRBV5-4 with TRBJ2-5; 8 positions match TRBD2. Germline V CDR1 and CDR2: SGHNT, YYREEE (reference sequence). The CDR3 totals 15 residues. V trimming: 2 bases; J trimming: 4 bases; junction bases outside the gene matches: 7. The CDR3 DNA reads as TGTGCCAGCAGCTTCGGGATAGCGGGGCTAGAGACCCAGTACTTC. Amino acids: CASSFGIAGLETQYF.